These 14 T cell receptor beta chains share one sample of origin, sequenced in a study of blood T cell repertoires in COVID-19. Sequencing used immunoSEQ multiplex PCR; TCRdb keeps in-frame clones, though not all of them. The sample records 140,000 to 150,000 clones, roughly 78% being singletons. The sample comprised PBMCs or T cells enriched from blood (not recorded which). These receptors all stem from a woman aged 50 to 60 who had recovered from COVID-19.

The chain carries TRBV4-1 and TRBJ2-1; 8 bases match TRBD1. CDR1 and CDR2 (germline): MGHRA, YSYEKL. This CDR3 region has 15 residues. Losses at the gene ends were 4 bases for V and 4 bases for J; bases not matched to a gene: 6. The CDR3 protein is CASSRMTGDYNEQFF. The DNA of the CDR3 is TGCGCCAGCAGCCGAATGACAGGGGATTACAATGAGCAGTTCTTC.

This clone was seen a few times. This chain joins TRBV27 and TRBJ2-1, with 16 bases identical to TRBD2. Germline V CDR1 and CDR2: MNHEY, SMNVEV (reference sequence). J gave up 1 base and V 6 bases, and 12 bases lay outside the gene matches. The CDR3 consists of 20 residues. Here the CDR3 DNA reads TGTGCCAGCAGCACCTCCGATGGGACTAGCGGGGGGGGGTCCTACAATGAGCAGTTCTTC. This encodes CASSTSDGTSGGGSYNEQFF.

The CDR3 DNA sequence: TGTGCCAGCAGCCACCGGGACAGCCGCACAGATACGCAGTATTTT. Amino acid sequence: CASSHRDSRTDTQYF. V and J are TRBV11-2 and TRBJ2-3, with 7 nucleotides matching TRBD1. Germline V gene data show CDR1 as SGHAT and CDR2 as FQNNGV. V shed 5 bases and J 1 base; nucleotides not matched to a gene: 6. This CDR3 region has 15 residues.

The rearrangement uses TRBV27 and TRBJ1-4; tentatively, D is TRBD1 (5 bases). This CDR3 comprises 14 residues. Between the trimmed V and J ends, which lost 7 bases and 8 bases, there was a span of 17 bases. The germline CDR1 and CDR2 sequences are MNHEY and SMNVEV (reference sequence). CDR3 nucleotides: TGTGCCAGCAAACCATTGGGCCGGGGGGAAAAACTGTTTTTT. Protein sequence: CASKPLGRGEKLFF.

This clone was observed a few times. The rearrangement links TRBV5-4 to TRBJ2-1, with D possibly matching TRBD2 (6 bases). This CDR3 is built from 15 residues. V lost 4 bases, J lost 6 bases, and 17 bases lay in between. Looked up from germline, CDR1 is SGHNT and CDR2 is YYREEE (reference sequence). The CDR3 region has the DNA TGTGCCAGCAGCCCGGGATTACTAGCATTCAATGAGCAGTTCTTC. Protein: CASSPGLLAFNEQFF.

As regards this clone: In the same sample, other DNA sequences code for this CDR3. J is TRBJ2-2 and V is TRBV5-1; TRBD1 matches at 7 bases. Trimming took 4 bases from V and 2 from J; bases not matched to a gene: 5. Germline V lookup: CDR1 SGHRS, CDR2 YFSETQ. CDR3 length: 15 residues. In DNA, the CDR3 is TGCGCCAGCAGCCTCCAAGGGGGCAACACCGGGGAGCTGTTTTTT. Translated: CASSLQGGNTGELFF.

This clone was observed a single time. The rearrangement links TRBV7-8 to TRBJ1-2; the D gene is possibly TRBD1 (5 bases). There are 13 residues in the CDR3. Germline V gives CDR1 SGHVS, CDR2 FQNEAQ. Between the trimmed V and J ends, which lost 4 bases and 6 bases, there was a span of 12 bases. The chain's CDR3 is CASSSRRGDGYTF. The CDR3 nucleotides are TGTGCCAGCAGCTCACGGCGGGGGGATGGCTACACCTTC.

The rearrangement links TRBV3-1 (or the pseudogene TRBV3-2) to TRBJ2-7; 9 bases agree with TRBD1. Germline lookup yields CDR1 LGHDT and CDR2 YNNKEL (reference sequence). V was pared by 3 bases and J by 5 bases, with 14 bases of the junction left unmatched. The CDR3 extends over 17 amino acids. The CDR3 loop is CASSHRPPGTGFHEQYF. The CDR3 DNA is TGTGCCAGCAGCCATAGACCACCCGGGACAGGGTTCCACGAGCAGTACTTC.

The V gene is TRBV12-3 or TRBV12-4, the J gene TRBJ1-1; D gene ambiguous. The CDR3 has 11 residues. Trimming pared 8 bases from V and 6 bases from J, leaving 10 bases between. The DNA for the CDR3 is TGTGCCAGCCGTTCCCGGTCTGAAGCTTTCTTT. It specifies CASRSRSEAFF.

The chain combines TRBV24-1 with TRBJ2-2; TRBD2 aligns across 8 bases. The V and J ends lost 9 bases and 6 bases, in that order; junction bases with no gene match: 5. Germline-derived CDR1 and CDR2 are KGHDR and SFDVKD. The CDR3 totals 13 residues. CDR3 sequence reads: CATASGGAGELFF. The CDR3 nucleotides are TGTGCCACCGCGTCCGGGGGGGCCGGGGAGCTGTTTTTT.

In its sample, this clone was seen a few times. This chain's CDR3 is CASSKGHRSEKLFF. CDR3 coding DNA: TGTGCCAGCAGCAAAGGGCACCGATCCGAAAAACTGTTTTTT. The rearrangement joins TRBV21-1 to TRBJ1-4; the DNA was not compared with TRBD1, the D call given in the table. TRBV21-1 is assigned pseudogene status. CDR3 size: 14 residues.

The rearrangement links TRBV5-5 to TRBJ2-6, with 7 nucleotides matching TRBD2. V lost 0 bases and J lost 2; bases outside the gene matches: 8. From germline, CDR1 is SGHKS and CDR2 YYEKEE (reference sequence). The CDR3 covers 18 residues. The CDR3 DNA sequence: TGTGCCAGCAGCTTGGCCCGGTCGGGGGGACCTGGGGCCAACGTCCTGACTTTC. This sequence encodes CASSLARSGGPGANVLTF.

The J gene is TRBJ1-1, the V gene TRBV7-8; the match to TRBD1 covers 7 bases. The V and J ends lost 3 bases and 3 bases, in that order; junction bases with no gene match: 4. Germline V gene lookup returns CDR1 SGHVS and CDR2 FQNEAQ. This CDR3 region has 14 residues. The CDR3 sequence: CASSFVQGDTEAFF. In DNA form, the CDR3 reads TGTGCCAGCAGCTTTGTCCAGGGGGACACTGAAGCTTTCTTT.

The sample holds a few counts of this clone. The chain carries TRBV2 and TRBJ2-2; D gene uncertain. Germline assignment: CDR1 SNHLY and CDR2 FYNNEI. This CDR3 spans 11 amino acids. The V end was cut by 6 bases, the J end by 7 bases, with 6 bases between. CDR3 amino acids: CASRSNGELFF. The CDR3, as DNA: TGTGCCAGCAGGAGCAACGGGGAGCTGTTTTTT. The whole variable domain, filled in from reference TRBV2 and TRBJ2-2, reads EPEVTQTPSHQVTQMGQEVILRCVPISNHLYFYWYRQILGQKVEFLVSFYNNEISEKSEIFDDQFSVERPDGSNFTLKIRSTKLEDSAMYFCASRSNGELFFGEGSRLTVL.